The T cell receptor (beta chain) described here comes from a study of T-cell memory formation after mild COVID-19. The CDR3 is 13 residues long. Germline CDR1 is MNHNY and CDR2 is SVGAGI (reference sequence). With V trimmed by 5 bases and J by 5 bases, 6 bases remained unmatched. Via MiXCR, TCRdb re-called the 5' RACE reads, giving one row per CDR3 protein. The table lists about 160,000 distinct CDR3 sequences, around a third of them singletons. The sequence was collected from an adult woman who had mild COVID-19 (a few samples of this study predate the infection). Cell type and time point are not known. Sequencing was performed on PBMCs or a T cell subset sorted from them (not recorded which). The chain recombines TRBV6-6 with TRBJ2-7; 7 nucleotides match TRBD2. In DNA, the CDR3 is TGTGCCAGCAGTCCCCGGGGGAGGGACGAGCAGTACTTC. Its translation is CASSPRGRDEQYF.